This TCR beta chain is from a study of blood T cell repertoires in COVID-19. Across the study: Samples of COVID-19 (acute and convalescent) were obtained from the United States, Italy and Spain. T cells, B-cell-depleted T cells, or PBMCs provided the cDNA or gDNA that served as material.

The CDR3 extends over 18 amino acids. The trim removed 0 bases at V and 0 bases at J, leaving 9 bases unmatched. The germline CDR1 and CDR2 sequences are SGHRS and YFSETQ. Under the authors' procedure: How many nucleated cells were present was estimated from reference gene primer amplification. This table comes from immunoSEQ multiplex PCR, and its TCRdb copy is limited to in-frame clones, with some not included. The DNA was the basis for D and trimming; V, J and clone size are from that table. The sample holds 180,000 or so clones, approximately 85% seen once. Source material: peripheral blood. The rearrangement joins TRBV5-1 to TRBJ1-1; 9 bases map to TRBD1. The sequence was collected from a woman aged 60 to 75 with acute or convalescent COVID-19. The CDR3 loop is CASSLGGQGRGMNTEAFF. The CDR3 DNA is TGCGCCAGCAGCTTGGGGGGACAGGGTCGGGGCATGAACACTGAAGCTTTCTTT.